This passage covers 4 T cell receptor beta chains from one sample sequenced in a study of graft-versus-host responses after intestinal transplantation. Sequencing used immunoSEQ multiplex PCR; TCRdb keeps in-frame clones, though not all of them. Of a few thousand clones listed, 77% were seen once; the top ten hold over 7%. Graft specimens yielded both intraepithelial and lamina propria lymphocytes. Sequenced here: ileum tissue, sampled 9 days after transplant. Source of these receptors: a human patient who received an intestinal transplant, so some T cells may come from the graft donor.

The chain has TRBV4-1 and TRBJ2-5; unclear D gene. Trimming cost V 0 bases and J 5 bases, with 10 bases left between them. CDR3 length: 14 residues. Germline V gene data show CDR1 as MGHRA and CDR2 as YSYEKL. The CDR3 DNA reads TGCGCCAGCAGCCAAGAGAAACCACGGGAGACCCAGTACTTC. Translation gives CASSQEKPRETQYF.

This clone was seen once. The genes are TRBV6-6 and TRBJ1-5, with D unresolved. Per the germline V gene, CDR1 is MNHNY and CDR2 is SVGAGI (reference sequence). V dropped 5 bases and J dropped 9 bases, with 11 bases sitting between them. CDR3 length: 12 amino acids. This CDR3 is CASSQPPRPQHF. The CDR3 DNA follows: TGTGCCAGCAGTCAGCCTCCTCGGCCCCAGCATTTT.

The rearrangement links TRBV5-4 to TRBJ2-3; 10 bases fit TRBD2. With V trimmed by 0 bases and J by 2 bases, 12 bases remained unmatched. CDR1 is SGHNT and CDR2 is YYREEE in the germline V gene (reference sequence). The CDR3 loop spans 19 amino acids. The CDR3 DNA sequence: TGTGCCAGCAGCTTGGCGCTTCCTCGACTAGCGGGTCCCACAGATACGCAGTATTTT. It specifies CASSLALPRLAGPTDTQYF.

CDR3 sequence reads: CASSSLAGRSEETQYF. DNA for the CDR3: TGCGCCAGCAGCTCCCTAGCGGGGAGATCGGAAGAGACCCAGTACTTC. J is TRBJ2-5 and V is TRBV5-1, with TRBD2 identical over 9 bases. Germline assignment: CDR1 SGHRS and CDR2 YFSETQ. The length of the CDR3 is 16 residues. The V gene end was trimmed by 3 bases and the J gene end by 3 bases; junction bases not matched to a gene: 9.